The clone carrying this T cell receptor beta chain came up many times. This sample was included in a study of T cells after yellow fever vaccination. Regarding the study as a whole: Re-detected after boosting: most primary clones, 96% of CD4 and under 90% of CD8.

Trimming pared 4 bases from V and 0 bases from J, leaving 12 bases between. This CDR3 contains 15 residues. The germline gives CDR1 SGHVS, CDR2 FNYEAQ. Researchers made TCR cDNA using 5'RACE template switching, and this step added a universal primer site and UMIs. TCRdb re-called the 5' RACE reads through MiXCR, storing one row per CDR3 protein. The sample contains 40,000 to 50,000 distinct CDR3 sequences, under 8% of which appear only once. The genes are TRBV7-6 and TRBJ1-1; D unresolved. The starting material was CD8+ T cells not binding an NS4B(214-222) dextramer, sorted from PBMCs, obtained 45 days after the yellow fever booster vaccination. The clonotype comes from a man between 25 and 39 years old who received the YFV17D yellow fever vaccine. In nucleotides, the CDR3 is TGTGCCAGCAGCTCTAGTCCATTTGTGAACACTGAAGCTTTCTTT. It yields the protein CASSSSPFVNTEAFF.